The 9 T cell receptor beta chains given below trace back to one sample, sequenced in a study of cytomegalovirus exposure and HLA in healthy donors. The PCR ran on 60 Vbeta and 13 Jbeta primers. Here immunoSEQ multiplex PCR was the method, and the copy in TCRdb shows in-frame clones only, minus some. This listing includes around 100,000 clones. The sequencing sample was made of PBMCs. These receptors were collected from a man aged 25-40 years in good health and CMV-seronegative.

The chain uses TRBV5-6 and TRBJ2-5; D possibly corresponds to TRBD2 (5 bases). The V end lost 2 bases, the J end lost 0 bases, and 11 bases lay between the germline ends. Germline V gene sequence: CDR1 SGHDT, CDR2 YYEEEE. The CDR3 is 15 residues long. The CDR3, as DNA: TGTGCCAGCAGCTTCCGCGGGCCCTACCAAGAGACCCAGTACTTC. Residues: CASSFRGPYQETQYF.

J is TRBJ2-1 and V is TRBV7-3; D gene unclear. This CDR3 has 15 amino acids. V shed 2 bases and J shed 4 bases, with 12 bases lying between them. Germline CDR1 SGHTA, CDR2 FQGTGA. In DNA, the CDR3 is TGTGCCAGCAGCTTACGCGGCCCTGGGTACAATGAGCAGTTCTTC. Protein: CASSLRGPGYNEQFF.

Worth noting for this clone: Other DNA sequences within the sample encode an identical CDR3. The chain has TRBV9 and TRBJ2-5; a weak D match, TRBD1 (7 bases). V lost 3 bases, J lost 5 bases, and 14 bases lay in between. The CDR3 is 14 amino acids. CDR1 is SGDLS, CDR2 YYNGEE, per germline. As DNA, the CDR3 is TGTGCCAGCAGCGCAGGGGGGACGACGGAGACCCAGTACTTC. Its protein product is CASSAGGTTETQYF. The full variable domain, in which reference TRBV9 and TRBJ2-5 provide the parts outside the CDR3, is DSGVTQTPKHLITATGQRVTLRCSPRSGDLSVYWYQQSLDQGLQFLIQYYNGEERAKGNILERFSAQQFPDLHSELNLSSLELGDSALYFCASSAGGTTETQYFGPGTRLLVL.

V gene TRBV15 combines with J gene TRBJ1-3; D remains ambiguous. The V and J ends lost 1 base and 0 bases respectively, with 16 bases between them. The CDR3 is made up of 18 amino acids. Germline CDR1 reads LNHNV; CDR2 reads YYDKDF (reference sequence). CDR3 coding DNA: TGTGCCACCAGCAGAGGCCCCGGCGGCCAGAGCTCTGGAAACACCATATATTTT. This gives the protein CATSRGPGGQSSGNTIYF.

The chain combines TRBV6-5 with TRBJ1-1, with TRBD1 as a possible D gene (6 bases). CDR1 is MNHEY, CDR2 SVGAGI, per germline. With 4 bases removed from V and 1 base from J, the gap between germline ends came to 16 bases. This CDR3 comprises 16 residues. CDR3 DNA sequence: TGTGCCAGCAGTTTCGACTCGGACAGTCCGAACACTGAAGCTTTCTTT. It specifies CASSFDSDSPNTEAFF.

The rearrangement uses TRBV27 and TRBJ2-5; 9 bases fit TRBD1. Germline-derived CDR1 and CDR2 are MNHEY and SMNVEV (reference sequence). J gave up 5 bases and V 5 bases, and 9 bases lay outside the gene matches. The CDR3 is made up of 15 amino acids. DNA of the CDR3: TGTGCCAGCAGTAGACAGGGGGTTTCTAAGGAGACCCAGTACTTC. Its translation: CASSRQGVSKETQYF.

Here the CDR3 reads CASSLTRRESNSPLHF. DNA of the CDR3: TGTGCCAGCAGTTTAACGAGGAGAGAATCCAATTCACCCCTCCACTTT. The V and J genes are TRBV27 and TRBJ1-6, with unresolved D. There are 16 residues in the CDR3. V was shortened by 2 bases and J by 7 bases, with 15 bases between the two germline ends. Germline CDR1 reads MNHEY; CDR2 reads SMNVEV (reference sequence).

The V call is TRBV5-5, the J call TRBJ1-1, with D tentatively TRBD1 (5 bases). The V gene lost 5 bases and the J gene lost 4 bases, with 15 bases spanning the gap. Germline V gene lookup returns CDR1 SGHKS and CDR2 YYEKEE (reference sequence). The CDR3 length is 14 residues. The CDR3 sequence: CASRPGNLLTEAFF. The DNA for the CDR3 is TGTGCCAGCAGACCAGGGAACCTGCTCACTGAAGCTTTCTTT.

On this clone itself: The same CDR3 arises from other DNA sequences in this sample as well. V is TRBV6-1 and J is TRBJ1-1, with 8 positions matching TRBD1. CDR1 MNHNS and CDR2 SASEGT come from the germline V gene. Losses at the gene ends were 7 bases for V and 3 bases for J; bases not matched to a gene: 4. CDR3 length equals 13 residues. The CDR3 DNA follows: TGTGCCAGCACCGTACAGGGGGACACTGAAGCTTTCTTT. It is translated as CASTVQGDTEAFF.